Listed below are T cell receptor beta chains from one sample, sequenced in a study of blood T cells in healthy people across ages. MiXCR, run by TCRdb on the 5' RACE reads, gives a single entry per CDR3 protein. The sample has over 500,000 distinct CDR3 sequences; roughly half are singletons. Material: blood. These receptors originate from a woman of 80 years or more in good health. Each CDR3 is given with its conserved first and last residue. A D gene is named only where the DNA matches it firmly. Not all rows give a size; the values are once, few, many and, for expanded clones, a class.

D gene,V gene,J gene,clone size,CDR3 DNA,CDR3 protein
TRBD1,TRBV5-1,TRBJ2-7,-,TGCGCCAGCAGCTTGGCCTACAGGGGGAACGAGCAGTACTTC,CASSLAYRGNEQYF
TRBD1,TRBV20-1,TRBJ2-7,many,TGCAGTGCTAGAGATCCGGACAGGGGAGTAAACGAGCAGTACTTC,CSARDPDRGVNEQYF
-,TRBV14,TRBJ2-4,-,TGTGCCAGCAGCCGAGGTTTCTTAAACATTCAGTACTTC,CASSRGFLNIQYF
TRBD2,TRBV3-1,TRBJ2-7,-,TGTGCCAGCAGACCTATAGCGGGAGGTCTCGGTGAGCAGTACTTC,CASRPIAGGLGEQYF
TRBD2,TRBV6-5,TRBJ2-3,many,TGTGCCAGCAACCCAGCGGGGGGGAGAGGAGATACGCAGTATTTT,CASNPAGGRGDTQYF
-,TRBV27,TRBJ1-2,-,TGTGCCAGCGGAAGAAGGGATGGCTACACCTTC,CASGRRDGYTF
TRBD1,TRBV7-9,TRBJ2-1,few,TGTGCCAGCAGCTCCGGGGACAGGGAATCGTATGAGCAGTTCTTC,CASSSGDRESYEQFF
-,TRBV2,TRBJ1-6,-,TGTGCCAGCAGTGGGGAACCAGATAATTCACCCCTCCACTTT,CASSGEPDNSPLHF
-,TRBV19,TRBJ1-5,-,TGTGCCAGTCGGGATGGGACTATGAGCAATCAGCCCCAGCATTTT,CASRDGTMSNQPQHF
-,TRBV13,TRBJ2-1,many,TGTGCCAGCAGTTACCAGACGGTCAGCTCCTACAATGAGCAGTTCTTC,CASSYQTVSSYNEQFF
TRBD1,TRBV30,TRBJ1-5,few,TGTGCCTGGAGCCGGGACAGTAATCAGCCCCAGCATTTT,CAWSRDSNQPQHF
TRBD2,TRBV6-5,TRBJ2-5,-,TGTGCCAGCAGCCGGCCAGCGGGAGGCCTGGAGACCCAGTACTTC,CASSRPAGGLETQYF
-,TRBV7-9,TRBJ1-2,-,TGTGCCAGCGAGGTTACAGGGTTCTATGGCTACACCTTC,CASEVTGFYGYTF
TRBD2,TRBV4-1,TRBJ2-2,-,TGCGCCAGCAGTCCCGGGACTAGCACACAACGGCTGTTTTTT,CASSPGTSTQRLFF
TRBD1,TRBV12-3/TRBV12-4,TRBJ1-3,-,TGTGCCAGCAGTCTAGGGGACAGACAAGGAAACACCATATATTTT,CASSLGDRQGNTIYF
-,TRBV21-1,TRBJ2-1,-,TGTGCCAGCAGCAAATTTTCTAGCGGGAGAAATGAGCAGTTCTTC,CASSKFSSGRNEQFF